This T cell receptor (delta chain) was profiled in a study of Vδ1+ human thymocytes. Study results and limitations: Thymic TRG and TRD repertoires appeared highly polyclonal, with Gaussian CDR3 length distributions.

Extracted RNA was reverse transcribed into cDNA. CDR3 amplicons came from multiplex PCR with pooled V-gene forward and constant-region reverse primers. TCRdb re-called the multiplex PCR reads using CATT. The table lists 80,000 or so delta-chain clones, around 30% of them singletons. A remark on this clone: Its matching antigen is unknown.

Germline V gene sequence: CDR1 TSWWSYY, CDR2 QGS. J lost 1 base, V lost 1 base, and 7 bases had no gene match. CDR3 size: 18 residues. This chain joins TRDV1 and TRDJ1; 12 nucleotides align to TRDD3. The sequenced sample consisted of Vdelta1+ gamma-delta thymocytes from the thymus. As for subset: FACS-sorted CD3+ TCRalphabeta- TCRVdelta1+ TCRVdelta2- thymocytes. This TCR derives from a boy under two years old who had congenital heart surgery. The CDR3 DNA sequence: TGTGCTCTTGGGGAACCTCCTGGGGGATACGCGGCCACCGATAAACTCATCTTT. Its protein is CALGEPPGGYAATDKLIF.